This TCR beta chain came from a study of T cells in Graves' hyperthyroidism and ophthalmopathy. V shed 2 bases and J 4 bases; nucleotides not matched to a gene: 5. Germline V gene data show CDR1 as SGHVS and CDR2 as FNYEAQ. The CDR3 is 15 amino acids. This clonotype has at least ten counts. TCR beta CDR3 sequences were amplified from RNA transcripts. Initially, a first-round RT-PCR of the TCR CDR3 employed the HTBI primer set. Using its own MiXCR run on the multiplex PCR reads, TCRdb lists one record per CDR3 protein. The sample yields 550,000 to 600,000 distinct CDR3 sequences, 14% seen once. Material for sequencing was blood. This sequence originates from a woman aged 18-29 years with Graves' ophthalmopathy. The genes are TRBV7-6 and TRBJ2-3; 8 bases are shared with TRBD2. The CDR3 DNA follows: TGTGCCAGCAGCTTAAACGGGAGGGCCTCAGATACGCAGTATTTT. Amino acids: CASSLNGRASDTQYF.